This T cell receptor (beta chain) was sequenced in a study of T cells in localized non-small cell lung cancer. Study-wide results and limits: Without multi-region sequencing, intratumor heterogeneity could not be excluded.

The protocol was immunoSEQ multiplex PCR, while the TCRdb copy is restricted to in-frame clones and leaves out a portion. Counted here are roughly 12,000 clones, approximately 82% occurring once; the ten biggest clones make up approximately 19%. With respect to this clone: Its target is not known.

This CDR3 is built from 18 residues. Trimming at V came to 6 bases and at J to 0 bases, leaving 12 bases not matched to a gene. Germline CDR1 WSHSY, CDR2 SAAADI. The starting material was peripheral blood, obtained before any cancer treatment. V usage is TRBV10-2 and J usage is TRBJ1-3, with 9 nucleotides matching TRBD1. The clonotype comes from a male donor older than 55 with stage I lung adenocarcinoma. The CDR3, as DNA: TGCGCCAGCAGCGGCGGGACAGGGACCCTCTACTCTGGAAACACCATATATTTT. It translates to CASSGGTGTLYSGNTIYF.